Following are 23 T cell receptor beta chains from one sample sequenced in a study of human T cells and chemical hapten exposure. MiXCR was run by TCRdb on the RACE reads, yielding one entry per CDR3 protein. The data show roughly 38,000 distinct CDR3 sequences, roughly 7.2% seen once. Regarding time point: pre-sensitization, week 0. Treatment defined: therapeutic diphenylcyclopropenone sensitization with weekly scalp DPC. This specimen was whole blood, taken in connection with sensitization to the hapten diphenylcyclopropenone (DPC). These receptors all come from a woman aged 45-65 years with alopecia areata. Some clones in this sample may be carry-over from other donors' samples.

This clonotype has at least ten counts. The chain joins TRBV12-3 or TRBV12-4 to TRBJ2-1; TRBD2 aligns across 14 bases. The CDR3 has 16 residues. V dropped 6 bases and J dropped 8; count of bases not matched to a gene: 9. The CDR3: CASRPTGTSGGYEQFF. DNA for the CDR3: TGTGCCAGCAGGCCCACGGGGACTAGCGGGGGCTATGAGCAGTTCTTC.

This clonotype was counted ten times or more. The V and J genes are TRBV5-4 and TRBJ2-2; D may be TRBD1 (5 bases). V was shortened by 0 bases and J by 4 bases, with 13 bases between the two germline ends. The germline V gene has CDR1 SGHNT and CDR2 YYREEE (reference sequence). This CDR3 is built from 16 residues. For the CDR3, the DNA is TGTGCCAGCAGCTTGGTTGCGAGACAGACCACCGGGGAGCTGTTTTTT. This codes for CASSLVARQTTGELFF.

In its sample, this clonotype was seen many times. V and J are TRBV20-1 and TRBJ2-1, with 11 bases fitting TRBD2. V shed 6 bases and J 5 bases; nucleotides not matched to a gene: 15. The CDR3 is 17 amino acids. From germline, CDR1 is DFQATT and CDR2 SNEGSKA (reference sequence). The CDR3 bases are TGCAGTGCCCCGGTTGGTAGCGGGAGGGCCGGGAACAATGAGCAGTTCTTC. Translation gives CSAPVGSGRAGNNEQFF.

J is TRBJ1-2 and V is TRBV29-1; 7 bases are shared with TRBD1. The germline CDR1 and CDR2 sequences are SQVTM and ANQGSEA. CDR3 length: 12 residues. V lost 7 bases, J lost 5 bases, and 7 bases stayed unmatched. The CDR3 DNA reads TGCAGCGCACCGGGACAGCTATATGGCTACACCTTC. Translating it yields CSAPGQLYGYTF.

The chain combines TRBV27 with TRBJ2-3; the match to TRBD2 covers 12 bases. Germline loops: CDR1 MNHEY, CDR2 SMNVEV (reference sequence). The CDR3 contains 16 residues. Trimming removed 5 bases from V and 2 bases from J; junction bases left unmatched: 5. In DNA, the CDR3 is TGTGCCAGCAGTCCTCGGACTAGCGGGGTCACAGATACGCAGTATTTT. Amino acids: CASSPRTSGVTDTQYF.

In this sample, this clonotype turned up many times. The rearrangement uses TRBV10-3 and TRBJ2-5; a weak D match, TRBD2 (6 bases). V was shortened by 0 bases and J by 8 bases, with 7 bases between the two germline ends. This CDR3 spans 12 amino acids. The V gene's germline CDR1 is ENHRY and CDR2 SYGVKD. The CDR3 sequence is CAISESGGTQYF. The CDR3 bases are TGTGCCATCAGTGAGTCGGGGGGAACCCAGTACTTC.

This clonotype was seen a few times. The chain recombines TRBV30 with TRBJ1-4; no reliable D call. The CDR3 has 16 amino acids. Trimming stripped 3 bases from V and 4 bases from J, with 18 bases between. Germline V gene lookup returns CDR1 GTSNPN and CDR2 SVGIG (reference sequence). The CDR3 DNA reads TGTGCCTGGAGGAACCCAGCCCTGGGCCGTAATGAAAAACTGTTTTTT. Its protein product is CAWRNPALGRNEKLFF.

This clonotype was seen at least ten times. J is TRBJ1-5 and V is TRBV20-1; the D gene is possibly TRBD1 (6 bases). In germline, CDR1 is DFQATT, CDR2 SNEGSKA (reference sequence). CDR3 size: 14 residues. Between the trimmed V and J ends, which lost 3 bases and 3 bases, there was a span of 12 bases. CDR3 sequence reads: CSARMGQVNQPQHF. CDR3 bases: TGCAGTGCTAGGATGGGACAAGTCAATCAGCCCCAGCATTTT.

Many counts were recorded for this clonotype. This chain's CDR3 is CASSFSMDAPLHF. DNA for the CDR3: TGTGCCAGCAGTTTCAGCATGGACGCACCCCTCCACTTT. The rearrangement uses TRBV7-3 and TRBJ1-6, with D unclear. CDR3 length: 13 amino acids. From germline, CDR1 is SGHTA and CDR2 FQGTGA. Trimming removed 6 bases from V and 11 bases from J, with 14 bases in between.

By sample share, this clonotype is medium-sized. The genes are TRBV29-1 and TRBJ1-1, with D tentatively TRBD1 (6 bases). Germline CDR1 reads SQVTM; CDR2 reads ANQGSEA. Trimming stripped 5 bases from V and 6 bases from J, with 7 bases between. The CDR3 contains 10 residues. CDR3 nucleotides: TGCAGCGTTTGGACAGCTGAAGCTTTCTTT. Amino acids: CSVWTAEAFF.

In its sample, this clonotype was seen many times. The chain is built from TRBV6-4 and TRBJ2-3, with D possibly being TRBD2 (5 bases). Germline V CDR1 and CDR2: MRHNA, SNTAGT. V was clipped by 2 bases and J by 0 bases, with 9 bases between them. The CDR3 consists of 15 residues. The CDR3 DNA reads TGTGCCAGCAGTGACACGGGATCAAGCACAGATACGCAGTATTTT. Amino acid sequence: CASSDTGSSTDTQYF.

Many counts were recorded for this clonotype. The chain links TRBV9 to TRBJ2-7, with D unresolved. Germline V gives CDR1 SGDLS, CDR2 YYNGEE. CDR3 length equals 16 residues. V gave up 4 bases and J gave up 0 bases, with 17 bases separating them. DNA of the CDR3: TGTGCCAGCAGCCCGCGCGGTGCAACGAGCTCCTACGAGCAGTACTTC. It translates to CASSPRGATSSYEQYF.

This clonotype turned up a few times. The genes are TRBV27 and TRBJ2-3, with 11 bases fitting TRBD2. Trimming cost V 5 bases and J 0 bases; bases outside gene matches: 4. CDR1 is MNHEY, CDR2 SMNVEV, per germline (reference sequence). The CDR3 contains 16 residues. Here the CDR3 DNA reads TGTGCCAGCAGTGTTCTAGCGGGAGGTAGCACAGATACGCAGTATTTT. This encodes CASSVLAGGSTDTQYF.

In its sample, this clonotype was seen many times. The genes are TRBV18 and TRBJ1-5; the match to TRBD1 covers 12 bases. Germline CDR1 reads KGHSH; CDR2 reads LQKENI. This CDR3 comprises 16 residues. Germline trimming cut 4 bases from V and 5 bases from J; bases unmatched to any gene: 6. Here the CDR3 DNA reads TGTGCCAGCTCACAACGGGACAGGGGGCTCGATCAGCCCCAGCATTTT. It translates to CASSQRDRGLDQPQHF.

This clonotype showed up many times. CDR3 sequence: CASSLSGTSGDGELFF. DNA for the CDR3: TGCGCCAGCAGCCTTTCCGGGACTAGCGGAGACGGGGAGCTGTTTTTT. The rearrangement links TRBV4-3 to TRBJ2-2; 11 bases line up with TRBD2. V shed 4 bases, J shed 7 bases, and the junction held 8 bases outside the gene matches. CDR3 length equals 16 residues. CDR1 is LGHNA, CDR2 YSLEER, per germline.

This clonotype has ten or more counts. The chain has TRBV5-1 and TRBJ2-5, with a possible D match to TRBD2 (5 bases). V lost 0 bases and J 5 bases, leaving 14 bases between the germline ends. The CDR3 extends over 15 amino acids. Germline CDR1 and CDR2: SGHRS and YFSETQ. CDR3 residues: CASSLGGQTKETQYF. CDR3 in DNA: TGCGCCAGCAGCTTGGGAGGGCAAACGAAGGAGACCCAGTACTTC.

The genes are TRBV12-3 or TRBV12-4 and TRBJ2-1; D is unclear. Trimming took 3 bases from V and 0 from J, leaving 0 bases between them. The CDR3 totals 12 residues. CDR3 region: CASSFSYNEQFF. In nucleotides, the CDR3 is TGTGCCAGCAGTTTCTCCTACAATGAGCAGTTCTTC.

At least ten counts were recorded for this clonotype. The chain combines TRBV29-1 with TRBJ2-5; no definite D call. Trimming shortened V by 5 bases and J by 5 bases, and 6 bases separated the two germline ends. The CDR3 has 10 amino acids. CDR1 SQVTM and CDR2 ANQGSEA come from the germline V gene. The chain's CDR3 is CSVSLETQYF. Here the CDR3 DNA reads TGCAGCGTTTCCTTGGAGACCCAGTACTTC.

This clonotype was detected ten times or more. J is TRBJ1-2 and V is TRBV9; D gene uncertain. This CDR3 region has 15 residues. The germline V gene has CDR1 SGDLS and CDR2 YYNGEE. V was pared by 0 bases and J by 4 bases, with 13 bases between. The CDR3 protein is CASSVEWTAVYGYTF. CDR3 nucleotide sequence: TGTGCCAGCAGCGTAGAATGGACGGCAGTCTATGGCTACACCTTC. Filled out from reference TRBV9 and TRBJ1-2, the complete variable domain reads DSGVTQTPKHLITATGQRVTLRCSPRSGDLSVYWYQQSLDQGLQFLIQYYNGEERAKGNILERFSAQQFPDLHSELNLSSLELGDSALYFCASSVEWTAVYGYTFGSGTRLTVV.

This sequence joins TRBV7-2 and TRBJ1-1, with a possible D match to TRBD1 (6 bases). The germline V and J ends were trimmed by 5 bases and 0 bases, with 10 bases remaining between them. Germline assignment: CDR1 SGHTA and CDR2 FQGNSA. The CDR3 sequence is 14 residues long. The CDR3 spells CASSRGQMNTEAFF. For the CDR3, the DNA is TGTGCCAGCAGCCGGGGACAAATGAACACTGAAGCTTTCTTT. The full variable domain, completed using reference TRBV7-2 and TRBJ1-1, is GAGVSQSPSNKVTEKGKDVELRCDPISGHTALYWYRQSLGQGLEFLIYFQGNSAPDKSGLPSDRFSAERTGGSVSTLTIQRTQQEDSAVYLCASSRGQMNTEAFFGQGTRLTVV.

This clonotype occurred many times. This chain links TRBV20-1 with TRBJ1-5, with a weak D call TRBD1 (6 bases). The germline V gene encodes CDR1 DFQATT and CDR2 SNEGSKA (reference sequence). Trimming shortened V by 5 bases and J by 0 bases, and 11 bases separated the two germline ends. The CDR3 sequence is 14 residues long. The CDR3, as DNA: TGCAGTGCTTCAAGGGACAATAGCAATCAGCCCCAGCATTTT. Residues: CSASRDNSNQPQHF.

This clonotype was picked up many times. The CDR3 sequence is CSATIPPPWEQYF. In DNA, the CDR3 is TGCAGTGCTACAATACCCCCCCCTTGGGAGCAGTACTTC. The chain combines TRBV20-1 with TRBJ2-7; D unclear. Germline CDR1 and CDR2: DFQATT and SNEGSKA (reference sequence). CDR3 size: 13 residues. Deletions cut 4 bases from V and 7 bases from J, with 17 bases between.

This clonotype was found many times. The chain recombines TRBV6-5 with TRBJ1-2; 10 nucleotides agree with TRBD1. The CDR3 is 14 residues long. With V trimmed by 6 bases and J by 4 bases, 5 bases remained unmatched. The germline V gene encodes CDR1 MNHEY and CDR2 SVGAGI. The CDR3 DNA follows: TGTGCCAGCAGGACAGGGGGCTCGGGCTATGGCTACACCTTC. This translates into CASRTGGSGYGYTF.